This TCR beta chain is drawn from a study of cytotoxic CD8 clonotypes in ibrutinib-treated CLL. The CDR3 sequence is 13 residues long. J lost 1 base, V lost 8 bases, and 2 bases had no gene match. The V gene's germline CDR1 is MNHEY and CDR2 SMNVEV (reference sequence). Produced via immunoSEQ multiplex PCR; TCRdb's table is partial and in-frame only. The sample records 130,000 to 150,000 clones, 91% being singletons. The source of roughly 1.9 micrograms of genomic DNA for TCR beta libraries was cryopreserved PBMCs. This specimen was PBMCs, taken after 12 months of ibrutinib treatment. This chain joins TRBV27 and TRBJ2-3; TRBD1 matches 8 bases. This TCR derives from a human donor with chronic lymphocytic leukemia. Here the CDR3 DNA reads TGTGCCAGCGGGGGACAGGGCACAGATACGCAGTATTTT. This codes for CASGGQGTDTQYF.